This TCR beta chain was documented in a study of cytomegalovirus exposure and HLA in healthy donors. Points from the study as a whole: TCR beta V- and J-gene trimming was later associated with a missense DCLRE1C variant. Later work showed greater clonal expansion in HLA-associated TCR beta chains than in equally common others. Later, TCR association rates were found to vary by HLA locus, highest for DRB1 and lowest for HLA-C.

Primers included in the PCR were 60 Vbeta and 13 Jbeta primers. The protocol was immunoSEQ multiplex PCR, while the TCRdb copy is restricted to in-frame clones and leaves out a portion. This sample has about 160,000 clones, with approximately 84% found just once. After removal of 6 bases from V and 4 bases from J, the junction contained 4 bases not matched to a gene. The CDR3 extends over 13 amino acids. The germline CDR1 and CDR2 sequences are LNHDA and SQIVND (reference sequence). Of note for this clone: Its antigen is not identified.

This TCR was recovered from a woman aged 40 to 50 in good health and CMV-seropositive. The sequencing input was PBMCs. J is TRBJ1-1 and V is TRBV19, with 8 bases lining up with TRBD1. The CDR3 DNA is TGTGCCAGTAGGGTAACAGGGGGCACTGAAGCTTTCTTT. It yields the protein CASRVTGGTEAFF.